The text below deals with one TCR beta chain. Its target is not known. Unique molecular identifiers tagged the TCR beta cDNA libraries. T cells numbering about 0.95 to 10 million gave rise to some 520,000 cDNA molecules. TCRdb re-called the PCR reads with MiXCR, one entry per CDR3 protein. The top ten hold 13% of the sample, which has approximately 400,000 distinct CDR3 sequences, roughly 30% seen once. The sample comes from a study of post-analysis software for immune sequencing data. The wider study: The disease courses covered relapsing-remitting, secondary progressive and progressive-relapsing multiple sclerosis.

Study-wide results and limits: Relative to controls, patients with multiple sclerosis showed significantly lower normalized Chao1 diversity. The authors found that F measure strongly co-clustered same-batch samples. Four or five TRBV segments were more frequent in patients than controls; TRBV5-6, TRBV5-1 and TRBV20-1 belonged to this group.

Germline CDR1 KGHDR, CDR2 SFDVKD. The V gene lost 3 bases and the J gene lost 7 bases, with 12 bases spanning the gap. The CDR3 consists of 14 residues. The source of this sequence is a girl under 18 with multiple sclerosis. The chain joins TRBV24-1 to TRBJ1-5, with a possible D match to TRBD1 (5 bases). The sample taken for sequencing was blood. This chain's CDR3 is CATSDQGLWQPQHF. Written as DNA, the CDR3 is TGTGCCACCAGTGATCAGGGTTTATGGCAGCCCCAGCATTTT.